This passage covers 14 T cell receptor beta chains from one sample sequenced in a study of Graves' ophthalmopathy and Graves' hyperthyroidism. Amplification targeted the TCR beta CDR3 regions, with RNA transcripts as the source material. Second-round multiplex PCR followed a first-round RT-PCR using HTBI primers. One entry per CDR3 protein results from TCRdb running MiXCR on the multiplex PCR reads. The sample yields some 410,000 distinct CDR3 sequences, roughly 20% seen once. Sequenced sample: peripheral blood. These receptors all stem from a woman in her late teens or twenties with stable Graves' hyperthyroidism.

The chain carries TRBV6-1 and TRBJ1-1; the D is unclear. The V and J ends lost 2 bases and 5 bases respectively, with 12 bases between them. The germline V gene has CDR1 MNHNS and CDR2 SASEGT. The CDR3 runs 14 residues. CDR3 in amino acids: CASSEMAVTTEAFF. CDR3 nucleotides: TGTGCCAGCAGTGAAATGGCGGTAACAACTGAAGCTTTCTTT.

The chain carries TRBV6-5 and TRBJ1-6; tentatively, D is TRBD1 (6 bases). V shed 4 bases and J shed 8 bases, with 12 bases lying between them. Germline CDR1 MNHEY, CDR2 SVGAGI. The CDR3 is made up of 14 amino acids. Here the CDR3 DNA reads TGTGCCAGCAGTTCCAGGGGAACGGATTCACCCCTCCACTTT. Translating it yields CASSSRGTDSPLHF.

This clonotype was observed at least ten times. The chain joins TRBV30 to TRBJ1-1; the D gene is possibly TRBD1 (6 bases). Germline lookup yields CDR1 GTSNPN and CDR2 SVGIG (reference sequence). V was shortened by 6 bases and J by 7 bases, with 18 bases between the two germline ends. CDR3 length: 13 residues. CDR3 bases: TGTGCCTGTTCACAGGGCGAGGACGTTGAAGCTTTCTTT. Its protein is CACSQGEDVEAFF.

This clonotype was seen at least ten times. Written as DNA, the CDR3 is TGCAGTGCTAGAGAGGCTGGAAACACCATATATTTT. Its translation is CSAREAGNTIYF. The chain uses TRBV20-1 and TRBJ1-3, with D unclear. The V gene's germline CDR1 is DFQATT and CDR2 SNEGSKA (reference sequence). The CDR3 is 12 residues long. Trimming cost V 0 bases and J 2 bases, with 2 bases left between them.

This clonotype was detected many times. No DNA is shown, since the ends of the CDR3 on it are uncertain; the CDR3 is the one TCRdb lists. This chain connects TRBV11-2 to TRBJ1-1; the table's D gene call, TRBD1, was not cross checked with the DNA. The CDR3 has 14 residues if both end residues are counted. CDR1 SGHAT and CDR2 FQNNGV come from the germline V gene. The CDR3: CASSFGPGQGEAFF.

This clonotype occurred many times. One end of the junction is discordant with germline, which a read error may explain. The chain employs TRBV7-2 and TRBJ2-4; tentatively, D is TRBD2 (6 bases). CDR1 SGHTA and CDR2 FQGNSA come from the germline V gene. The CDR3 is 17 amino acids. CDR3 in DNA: TGTGCCAGCAGCTTAGTGGTAACTAGCCCGGCCAAAAACATTAAGTACTTC. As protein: CASSLVVTSPAKNIKYF.

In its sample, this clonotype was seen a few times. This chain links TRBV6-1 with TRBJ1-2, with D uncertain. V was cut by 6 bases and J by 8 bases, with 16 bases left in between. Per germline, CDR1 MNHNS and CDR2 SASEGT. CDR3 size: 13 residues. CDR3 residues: CASSSRPSSGYTF. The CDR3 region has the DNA TGTGCCAGCAGCTCCAGACCCTCGTCAGGCTACACCTTC.

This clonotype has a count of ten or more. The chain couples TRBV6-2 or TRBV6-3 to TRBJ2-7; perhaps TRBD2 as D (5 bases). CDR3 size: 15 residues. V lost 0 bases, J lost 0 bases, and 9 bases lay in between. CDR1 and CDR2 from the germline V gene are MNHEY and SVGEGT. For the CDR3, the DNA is TGTGCCAGCAGTTACTCCCTAGCAGCCTCCTACGAGCAGTACTTC. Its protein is CASSYSLAASYEQYF.

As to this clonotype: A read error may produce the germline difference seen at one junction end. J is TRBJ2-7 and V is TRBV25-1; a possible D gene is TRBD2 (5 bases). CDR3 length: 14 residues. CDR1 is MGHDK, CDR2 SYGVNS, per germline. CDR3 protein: CVSSSAEVIGEQYF. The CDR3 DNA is TGTGTCAGCAGTAGCGCAGAGGTTATCGGCGAGCAGTACTTC.

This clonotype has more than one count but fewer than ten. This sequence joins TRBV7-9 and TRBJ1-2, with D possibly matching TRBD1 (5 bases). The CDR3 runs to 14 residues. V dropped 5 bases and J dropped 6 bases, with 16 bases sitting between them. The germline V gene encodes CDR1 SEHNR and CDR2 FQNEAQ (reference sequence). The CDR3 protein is CASSAQWGDHGYTF. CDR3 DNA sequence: TGTGCCAGCAGCGCCCAGTGGGGGGACCATGGCTACACCTTC.

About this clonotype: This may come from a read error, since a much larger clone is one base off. CDR3 residues: CASSLANRNTGELCF. In nucleotides, the CDR3 is TGTGCCAGCAGCTTGGCGAACAGAAACACCGGGGAGCTGTGTTTT. The chain carries TRBV5-4 and TRBJ2-2; a weak D match, TRBD2 (5 bases). The CDR3 covers 15 residues. In germline, CDR1 is SGHNT, CDR2 YYREEE (reference sequence).

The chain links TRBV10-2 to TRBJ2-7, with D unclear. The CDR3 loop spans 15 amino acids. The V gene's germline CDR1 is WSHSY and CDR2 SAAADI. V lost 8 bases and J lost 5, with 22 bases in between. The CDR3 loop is CASGKLEIGSHEQYF. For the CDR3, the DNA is TGCGCCAGCGGGAAACTTGAGATCGGAAGCCACGAGCAGTACTTC.

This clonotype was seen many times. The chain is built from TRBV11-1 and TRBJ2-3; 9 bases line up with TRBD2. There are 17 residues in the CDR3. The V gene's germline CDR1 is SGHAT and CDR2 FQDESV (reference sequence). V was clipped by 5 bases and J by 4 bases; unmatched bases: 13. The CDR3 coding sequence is TGTGCCAGCAGCCTCCTTAGCGGGGGCCCCAACGCAGATACGCAGTATTTT. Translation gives CASSLLSGGPNADTQYF.

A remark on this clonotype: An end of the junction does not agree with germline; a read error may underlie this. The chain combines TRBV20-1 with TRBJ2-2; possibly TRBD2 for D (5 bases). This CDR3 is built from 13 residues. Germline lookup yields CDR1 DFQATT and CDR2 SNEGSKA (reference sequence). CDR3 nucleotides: TGCAGTGCTAGGCCTAGAAGACCCGGGGAGCTGTGTTTT. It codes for CSARPRRPGELCF.